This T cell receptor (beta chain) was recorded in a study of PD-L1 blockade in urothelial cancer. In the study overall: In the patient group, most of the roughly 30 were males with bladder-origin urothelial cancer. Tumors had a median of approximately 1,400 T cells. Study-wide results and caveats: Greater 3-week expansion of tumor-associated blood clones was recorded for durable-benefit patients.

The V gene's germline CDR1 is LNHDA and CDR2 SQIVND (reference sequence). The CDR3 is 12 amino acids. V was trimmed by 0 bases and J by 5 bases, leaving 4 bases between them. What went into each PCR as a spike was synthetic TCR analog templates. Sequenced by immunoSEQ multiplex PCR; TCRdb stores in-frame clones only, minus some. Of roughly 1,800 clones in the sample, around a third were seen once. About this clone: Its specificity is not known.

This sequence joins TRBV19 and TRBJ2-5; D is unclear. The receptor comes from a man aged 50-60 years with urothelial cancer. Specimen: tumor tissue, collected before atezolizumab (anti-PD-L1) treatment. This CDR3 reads CASSIEGETQYF. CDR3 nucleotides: TGTGCCAGTAGTATAGAGGGCGAGACCCAGTACTTC.